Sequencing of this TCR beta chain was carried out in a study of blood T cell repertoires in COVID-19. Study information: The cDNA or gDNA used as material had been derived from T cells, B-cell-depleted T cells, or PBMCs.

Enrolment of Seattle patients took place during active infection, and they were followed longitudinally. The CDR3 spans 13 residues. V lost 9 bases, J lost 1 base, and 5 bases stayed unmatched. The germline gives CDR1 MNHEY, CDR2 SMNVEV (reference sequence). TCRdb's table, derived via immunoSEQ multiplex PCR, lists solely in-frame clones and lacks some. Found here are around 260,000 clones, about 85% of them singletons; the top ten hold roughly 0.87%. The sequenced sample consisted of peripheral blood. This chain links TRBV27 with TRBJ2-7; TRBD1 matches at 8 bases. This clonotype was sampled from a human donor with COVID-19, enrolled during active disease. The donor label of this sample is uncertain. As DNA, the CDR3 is TGTGCCAGTGGCAGGGGGCTTTCCTACGAGCAGTACTTC. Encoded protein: CASGRGLSYEQYF.